This note documents a single T cell receptor (beta chain) sequence. Antigen unknown. The data were taken from a study of chemoradiotherapy in HPV16-positive cancers. Whole-study findings and limits: Functional assays defining HPV-specific T cells used only a couple of HPV16-positive patients. During treatment, candidate HPV-specific clones and E7-related motifs expanded in tumor. Better recurrence-free survival went with HPV-responsive T-cell expansion in HPV16-positive patients.

V lost 1 base to trimming and J lost 1 base; unmatched junction nucleotides: 4. The CDR3 loop spans 17 amino acids. CDR1 KGHSH and CDR2 LQKENI come from the germline V gene. The repertoire was sequenced with immunoSEQ multiplex PCR; TCRdb's copy has only in-frame clones and lacks some. The sample includes some 14,000 clones, under 85% of them seen just once. The V gene is TRBV18, the J gene TRBJ1-1; 12 bases agree with TRBD1. The receptor was isolated from a human donor with HPV-associated anogenital cancer. This sample was obtained from a patient who underwent chemoradiotherapy. The CDR3 loop is CASSPLGTGGENTEAFF. Written as DNA, the CDR3 is TGTGCCAGCTCACCACTCGGGACAGGGGGCGAGAACACTGAAGCTTTCTTT.